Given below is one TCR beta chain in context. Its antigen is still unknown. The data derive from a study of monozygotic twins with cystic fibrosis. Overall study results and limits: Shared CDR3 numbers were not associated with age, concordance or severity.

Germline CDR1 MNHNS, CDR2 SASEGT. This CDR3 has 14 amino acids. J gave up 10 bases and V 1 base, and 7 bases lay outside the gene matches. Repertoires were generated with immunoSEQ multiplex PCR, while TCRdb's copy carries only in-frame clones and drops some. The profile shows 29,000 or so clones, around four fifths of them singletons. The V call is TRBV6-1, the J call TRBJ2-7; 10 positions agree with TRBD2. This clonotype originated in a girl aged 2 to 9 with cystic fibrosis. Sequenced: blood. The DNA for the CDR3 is TGTGCCAGCAGTGAAGGGCTAGCGGGAGAAGATCAGTACTTC. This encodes CASSEGLAGEDQYF.